The source of this T cell receptor (beta chain) is a study of blood T cells in healthy people across ages. Germline values: CDR1 LGHNA, CDR2 YSLEER. V lost 8 bases and J 1 base, leaving 14 bases between the germline ends. This CDR3 is 14 amino acids long. It was with a sample-barcoded 5' primer and a J-beta primer mix that a second PCR of about 7 to 12 cycles was run. TCRdb reprocessed the 5' RACE reads via MiXCR and lists one record per CDR3 protein. The sample records around 1,900,000 distinct CDR3 sequences, roughly 43% being singletons. Whenever a sample was processed, at least 6.5 million PBMCs were isolated. This clonotype was counted only a few times.

The sequence came from a human donor in good health. Sequencing used blood. The chain has TRBV4-3 and TRBJ1-2; possible D gene TRBD1, 6 bases. DNA for the CDR3: TGCGCCAGCGGCGGTCCGGACAGTAACTATGGCTACACCTTC. Translation: CASGGPDSNYGYTF.